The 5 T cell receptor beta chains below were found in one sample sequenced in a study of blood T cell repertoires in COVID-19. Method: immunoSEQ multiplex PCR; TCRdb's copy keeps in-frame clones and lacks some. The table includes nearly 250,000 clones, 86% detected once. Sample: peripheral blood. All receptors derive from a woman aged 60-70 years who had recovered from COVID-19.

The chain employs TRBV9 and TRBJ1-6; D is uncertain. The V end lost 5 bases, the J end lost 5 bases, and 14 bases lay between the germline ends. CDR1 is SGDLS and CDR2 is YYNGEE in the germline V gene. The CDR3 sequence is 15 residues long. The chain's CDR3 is CASRGGQVDNSPLHF. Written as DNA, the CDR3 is TGTGCCAGCAGGGGAGGGCAGGTCGATAATTCACCCCTCCACTTT.

In DNA, the CDR3 is TGCGCCAGCAGCGCAACAGGGGGCACAGATACGCAGTATTTT. Its protein is CASSATGGTDTQYF. This chain uses TRBV5-1 with TRBJ2-3, with 7 bases that match TRBD1. The CDR3 is 14 residues long. With 4 bases clipped from V and 1 base from J, the junction kept 3 bases outside the gene matches. Germline lookup yields CDR1 SGHRS and CDR2 YFSETQ.

DNA for the CDR3: TGTGCCAGCAGCGTACCCCCGGACAGGGTCTTCAATGAGCAGTTCTTC. It specifies CASSVPPDRVFNEQFF. The J gene is TRBJ2-1, the V gene TRBV9; TRBD1 agrees at 8 bases. The germline V gene encodes CDR1 SGDLS and CDR2 YYNGEE. The length of the CDR3 is 16 residues. V lost 1 base, J lost 6 bases, and 9 bases stayed unmatched.

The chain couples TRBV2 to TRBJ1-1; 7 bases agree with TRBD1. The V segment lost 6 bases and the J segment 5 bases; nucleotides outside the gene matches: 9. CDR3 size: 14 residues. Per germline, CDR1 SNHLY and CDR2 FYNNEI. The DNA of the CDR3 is TGTGCCAGCAGGGCAAGACAGGGTGGAACTGAAGCTTTCTTT. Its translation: CASRARQGGTEAFF.

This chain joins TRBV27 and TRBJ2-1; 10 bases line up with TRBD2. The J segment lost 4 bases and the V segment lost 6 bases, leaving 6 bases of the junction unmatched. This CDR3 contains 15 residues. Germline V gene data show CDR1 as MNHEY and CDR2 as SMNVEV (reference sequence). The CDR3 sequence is CASRELAGTYNEQFF. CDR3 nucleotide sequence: TGTGCCAGCAGAGAACTAGCGGGGACGTACAATGAGCAGTTCTTC.